This T cell receptor beta chain was observed in a study of OX40 agonist ivuxolimab in advanced cancers. Only in-frame clones appear in the TCRdb table, and some are missing; sequencing was by immunoSEQ multiplex PCR. The repertoire includes 70,000 or so clones, 91% of them detected once, and more than 14% sits in the top ten. The germline V and J ends were trimmed by 0 bases and 7 bases, with 6 bases remaining between them. This CDR3 contains 12 residues. Looked up from germline, CDR1 is SEHNR and CDR2 is FQNEAQ (reference sequence). Notes on this clone: Its antigen is not identified.

Study-level results: With doses of 0.1-3.0 mg/kg, partial responders showed among the lowest clonal expansion. Expanded clones tended on average to be more numerous among CD8+ T cells than CD4+.

The study sampled blood at baseline, cycle 4 day 1, and cycle 7 day 1. This receptor was identified in an adult with an advanced solid tumor such as melanoma, head and neck, liver or kidney cancer. The specimen was CD4+ or CD8+ T cells sorted from blood, collected in a trial of the OX40 agonist ivuxolimab. V is TRBV7-9 and J is TRBJ1-1; D gene unclear. CDR3 protein: CASSLASREAFF. CDR3 coding DNA: TGTGCCAGCAGCTTAGCGAGTCGTGAAGCTTTCTTT.